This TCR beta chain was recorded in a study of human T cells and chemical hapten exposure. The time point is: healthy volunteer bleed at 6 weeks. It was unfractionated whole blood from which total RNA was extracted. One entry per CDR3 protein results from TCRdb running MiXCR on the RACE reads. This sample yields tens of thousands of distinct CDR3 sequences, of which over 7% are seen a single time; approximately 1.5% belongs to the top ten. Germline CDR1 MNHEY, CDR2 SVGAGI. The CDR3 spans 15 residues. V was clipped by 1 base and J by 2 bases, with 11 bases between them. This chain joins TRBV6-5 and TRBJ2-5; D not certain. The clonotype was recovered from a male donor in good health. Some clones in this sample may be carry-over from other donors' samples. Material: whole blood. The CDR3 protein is CASSYLSGPQETQYF. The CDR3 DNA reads TGTGCCAGCAGTTACTTATCCGGACCTCAAGAGACCCAGTACTTC.